This TCR beta chain came from a study of OX40 agonist ivuxolimab in advanced cancers. Study-level information: Ivuxolimab was delivered to patients intravenously every 2 weeks at doses spanning 0.01 to 10 mg/kg. Findings and caveats of the study: The average count of expanded clones was higher among CD8+ T cells than among CD4+. At 0.1 to 3.0 mg/kg and by week 6, CD4+ and CD8+ T cells in the blood had expanded clonally.

Autoimmune disease history or systemic immunosuppression meant exclusion. Remarks on this clone: The antigen remains unidentified.

TCRdb keeps only in-frame clones here, not all; method: immunoSEQ multiplex PCR. Of roughly 67,000 clones detected, over 75% appear once; the ten largest clones hold 5.5%. This CDR3 region has 16 residues. Looked up from germline, CDR1 is SGHTA and CDR2 is FQGNSA. V dropped 1 base and J dropped 4 bases, with 15 bases sitting between them. The material was CD4+ or CD8+ T cells sorted from blood, obtained in a trial of the OX40 agonist ivuxolimab. The chain uses TRBV7-2 and TRBJ2-3; tentatively, D is TRBD1 (6 bases). The receptor's source is an adult with an advanced solid tumor such as melanoma, head and neck, liver or kidney cancer. The chain's CDR3 is CASSLDAGARSDTQYF. The CDR3, as DNA: TGTGCCAGCAGCTTAGATGCAGGGGCTAGGTCAGATACGCAGTATTTT. The full variable domain, in which reference TRBV7-2 and TRBJ2-3 provide the parts outside the CDR3, is GAGVSQSPSNKVTEKGKDVELRCDPISGHTALYWYRQSLGQGLEFLIYFQGNSAPDKSGLPSDRFSAERTGGSVSTLTIQRTQQEDSAVYLCASSLDAGARSDTQYFGPGTRLTVL.